These T cell receptor beta chains were read from a single sample in a study of T cell responses to AZD1222 COVID-19 vaccine. Data came from immunoSEQ multiplex PCR; TCRdb stores just in-frame clones and leaves some out. The sample gives about 83,000 clones, over 75% of which show up once; approximately 4.5% is in the top ten. The source material was peripheral blood, sampled on day 0 of MenACWY control vaccination. These receptors all come from an adult in good health. CDR3s include the opening cysteine and the closing phenylalanine or tryptophan. The order of the fields is CDR3 length, J gene, V gene, clone size, D gene, CDR3 DNA, CDR3 protein. The D gene is left open where the match is weak. Only some rows state a clone size, as once, few, many or a class for expanded clones.

length: 14
J: TRBJ2-7
V: TRBV4-3
size: once
D: -
DNA: TGCGCCAGCAGCCAAGAGACATCATCCTACGAGCAGTACTTC
CDR3: CASSQETSSYEQYF

length: 12
J: TRBJ1-3
V: TRBV7-9
size: once
D: -
DNA: TGTGCCAGCAGCTTGGGGACCTTGGGGATATATTTT
CDR3: CASSLGTLGIYF

length: 19
J: TRBJ1-3
V: TRBV7-2
size: few
D: -
DNA: TGTGCCAGCAGCCCCCTCCATTCAGGGCGGGGAGGCTCTGGAAACACCATATATTTT
CDR3: CASSPLHSGRGGSGNTIYF

length: 17
J: TRBJ1-4
V: TRBV15
size: once
D: TRBD1
DNA: TGTGCCACCAGCAGGACAGGGTTACGGCAGACTAATGAAAAACTGTTTTTT
CDR3: CATSRTGLRQTNEKLFF

length: 13
J: TRBJ1-2
V: TRBV28
size: few
D: -
DNA: TGTGCCAGCACCCTTACAACTAACTATGGCTACACCTTC
CDR3: CASTLTTNYGYTF

length: 14
J: TRBJ2-3
V: TRBV7-7
size: -
D: -
DNA: TGTGCCAGCAGCTTATTGGGGGGTGCAGATACGCAGTATTTT
CDR3: CASSLLGGADTQYF

length: 13
J: TRBJ1-6
V: TRBV28
size: -
D: -
DNA: TGTGCCACGCAGCGGGGGGCGGGTTCACCCCTCCACTTT
CDR3: CATQRGAGSPLHF

length: 15
J: TRBJ2-7
V: TRBV28
size: -
D: TRBD1
DNA: TGTGCCAGCAGTAAAGGGGGACAGGGGTGGTACGAGCAGTACTTC
CDR3: CASSKGGQGWYEQYF

length: 15
J: TRBJ1-1
V: TRBV5-1
size: once
D: -
DNA: TGCGCCAGCAGCTGGATCATGAGCCCGAACACTGAAGCTTTCTTT
CDR3: CASSWIMSPNTEAFF

length: 18
J: TRBJ1-4
V: TRBV19
size: -
D: -
DNA: TGTGCCAGTAGTATGGTCGTCTCTGCGAGCCGGGACGGGGAAAAACTGTTTTTT
CDR3: CASSMVVSASRDGEKLFF

length: 15
J: TRBJ2-1
V: TRBV24-1
size: -
D: TRBD2
DNA: TGTGCCACCAGTTCGACTAGCGGGAACTACAATGAGCAGTTCTTC
CDR3: CATSSTSGNYNEQFF

length: 13
J: TRBJ1-4
V: TRBV28
size: -
D: -
DNA: TGTGCCACCGAGTTGGACAGAAATGAAAAACTGTTTTTT
CDR3: CATELDRNEKLFF

length: 14
J: TRBJ2-7
V: TRBV28
size: -
D: -
DNA: TGTGCCAGCGAGACTAGAGGGAGCTCCTACGAGCAGTACTTC
CDR3: CASETRGSSYEQYF

length: 13
J: TRBJ2-5
V: TRBV27
size: -
D: TRBD1
DNA: TGTGCCAGCAGACAGGGGGCAACGGAGACCCAGTACTTC
CDR3: CASRQGATETQYF

length: 15
J: TRBJ1-5
V: TRBV19
size: -
D: -
DNA: TGTGCCAGTACCCCGCAACGGGATAGCAATCAGCCCCAGCATTTT
CDR3: CASTPQRDSNQPQHF

length: 13
J: TRBJ1-4
V: TRBV6-5
size: once
D: -
DNA: TGTGCCAGCAGATTAGATGGGCCAGAAAAACTGTTTTTT
CDR3: CASRLDGPEKLFF

length: 13
J: TRBJ1-1
V: TRBV29-1
size: -
D: -
DNA: TGCAGCGTTGATACCGACTGGGGCACTGAAGCTTTCTTT
CDR3: CSVDTDWGTEAFF

length: 15
J: TRBJ1-2
V: TRBV27
size: -
D: TRBD1
DNA: TGTGCCAGCAGTCCGGACAGGGCTGTGGACTATGGCTACACCTTC
CDR3: CASSPDRAVDYGYTF

length: 18
J: TRBJ2-6
V: TRBV19
size: -
D: -
DNA: TGTGCCAGTAGTTCCTTCCCGGGACCCAGAGCTGGGGCCAACGTCCTGACTTTC
CDR3: CASSSFPGPRAGANVLTF

length: 13
J: TRBJ1-5
V: TRBV28
size: few
D: -
DNA: TGTGCCAGCAGTTTATGGGGGAATCAGCCCCAGCATTTT
CDR3: CASSLWGNQPQHF

length: 16
J: TRBJ2-5
V: TRBV24-1
size: -
D: -
DNA: TGTGCCACCAGTGACCCCCCCGGAGGGGACCAAGAGACCCAGTACTTC
CDR3: CATSDPPGGDQETQYF

length: 18
J: TRBJ1-4
V: TRBV28
size: -
D: TRBD1
DNA: TGTGCCAGCAGTCTCGGACAGGAGGTTGCCAGGTGGAATGAAAAACTGTTTTTT
CDR3: CASSLGQEVARWNEKLFF

length: 13
J: TRBJ1-1
V: TRBV3-1/TRBV3-2
size: -
D: -
DNA: TGTGCCAGCAGCCAAGTAGAGGGAACTGAAGCTTTCTTT
CDR3: CASSQVEGTEAFF

length: 16
J: TRBJ2-7
V: TRBV24-1
size: -
D: TRBD2
DNA: TGTGCCACCAGTGATAGAGGGACTAGCCCAGGAGGCGAGCAGTACTTC
CDR3: CATSDRGTSPGGEQYF

length: 14
J: TRBJ1-2
V: TRBV9
size: -
D: -
DNA: TGTGCCAGCAGCGTAGACTTTCGGGCCTATGGCTACACCTTC
CDR3: CASSVDFRAYGYTF

length: 15
J: TRBJ2-7
V: TRBV7-9
size: -
D: TRBD2
DNA: TGTGCCAGCAGCTTAGAACGCGCGGGAGTTAGGGAGCAGTACTTC
CDR3: CASSLERAGVREQYF

length: 17
J: TRBJ1-2
V: TRBV21-1
size: -
D: -
DNA: TGTGCCAGCAGCAAAGGTCGCGGACAGGGTGGTGACTATGGCTACACCTTC
CDR3: CASSKGRGQGGDYGYTF

length: 15
J: TRBJ1-2
V: TRBV6-2/TRBV6-3
size: -
D: -
DNA: TGTGCCAGCAGTTACCGGATAACAGGAGGCGATGGCTACACCTTC
CDR3: CASSYRITGGDGYTF

length: 11
J: TRBJ2-3
V: TRBV9
size: once
D: -
DNA: TGTGCCTGTAAGTGCACAGATACGCAGTATTTT
CDR3: CACKCTDTQYF

length: 13
J: TRBJ2-7
V: TRBV28
size: -
D: -
DNA: TGTGCCAGCAGTTTGAGGACAGTCAACGAGCAGTACTTC
CDR3: CASSLRTVNEQYF

length: 13
J: TRBJ2-3
V: TRBV5-1
size: -
D: -
DNA: TGCGCCACCTCGGACCAGGAGAGGGATACGCAGTATTTT
CDR3: CATSDQERDTQYF

length: 16
J: TRBJ1-6
V: TRBV7-6
size: -
D: -
DNA: TGTGCCAGCAGCTTAGTGTCGGGGATAAGAAATTCACCCCTCCACTTT
CDR3: CASSLVSGIRNSPLHF

length: 15
J: TRBJ1-6
V: TRBV3-1/TRBV3-2
size: -
D: TRBD1
DNA: TGTGCCAGCAGCCTTACCGGGACAGATAATTCACCCCTCCACTTT
CDR3: CASSLTGTDNSPLHF

length: 15
J: TRBJ1-5
V: TRBV19
size: -
D: -
DNA: TGTGCCAGTAGTATTTATGGGAATGGGAGGGAGCCCCAGCATTTT
CDR3: CASSIYGNGREPQHF

length: 13
J: TRBJ1-5
V: TRBV6-5
size: -
D: -
DNA: TGTGCCAGCATCCTACTGGGGGATCAGCCCCAGCATTTT
CDR3: CASILLGDQPQHF

length: 17
J: TRBJ1-3
V: TRBV28
size: -
D: -
DNA: TGTGCCAGCAGACTACCGGGGCCGTGGGCCGGGGGAAACACCATATATTTT
CDR3: CASRLPGPWAGGNTIYF

length: 15
J: TRBJ2-3
V: TRBV27
size: -
D: TRBD2
DNA: TGTGCCAGCAGGCCCCCCACTAGCGGGAGGGATACGCAGTATTTT
CDR3: CASRPPTSGRDTQYF

length: 15
J: TRBJ1-2
V: TRBV2
size: -
D: -
DNA: TGTGCCAGCACTCTTCCACAAGGGGTGCGGCATGGCTACACCTTC
CDR3: CASTLPQGVRHGYTF

length: 11
J: TRBJ1-2
V: TRBV25-1
size: -
D: -
DNA: TGTGCCACCGGGACGGGCTATGGCTACACCTTC
CDR3: CATGTGYGYTF

length: 13
J: TRBJ1-5
V: TRBV28
size: -
D: -
DNA: TGTGCCAGCAGTTATGCGGGGCGGCAGCCCCAGCATTTT
CDR3: CASSYAGRQPQHF

length: 17
J: TRBJ2-5
V: TRBV6-1
size: -
D: TRBD1
DNA: TGTGCCAGCAGTGAACCGACCGGGACAGCGTACCAAGAGACCCAGTACTTC
CDR3: CASSEPTGTAYQETQYF

length: 15
J: TRBJ1-4
V: TRBV28
size: -
D: TRBD1
DNA: TGTGCCAGCAGACCCCAGGGGGGCCAATTAGGTAAACTGTTTTTT
CDR3: CASRPQGGQLGKLFF

length: 15
J: TRBJ1-4
V: TRBV10-1
size: -
D: -
DNA: TGCGCCAGCAGTGAGTCAGTAGGGACCGACGAAAAACTGTTTTTT
CDR3: CASSESVGTDEKLFF

length: 14
J: TRBJ2-7
V: TRBV11-2
size: -
D: -
DNA: TGTGCCAGCAGCTTAGAGTTGGGCACCTACGAGCAGTACTTC
CDR3: CASSLELGTYEQYF

length: 12
J: TRBJ2-3
V: TRBV30
size: -
D: -
DNA: TGTGCCTGCGGGGGTAGCACAGATACGCAGTATTTT
CDR3: CACGGSTDTQYF

length: 14
J: TRBJ1-1
V: TRBV27
size: -
D: -
DNA: TGTGCCAGCAGTTTGGCACAGGGACCCACTGAAGCTTTCTTT
CDR3: CASSLAQGPTEAFF

length: 18
J: TRBJ1-6
V: TRBV7-9
size: few
D: -
DNA: TGTGCCAGCAGCTTCATCTCGGGGTTCAGCTCCTATAATTCACCCCTCCACTTT
CDR3: CASSFISGFSSYNSPLHF

length: 12
J: TRBJ1-1
V: TRBV28
size: -
D: -
DNA: TGTGCCAGCAGGGGGAGGTTCACTGAAGCTTTCTTT
CDR3: CASRGRFTEAFF

length: 15
J: TRBJ1-5
V: TRBV6-5
size: once
D: TRBD1
DNA: TGTGCCAGCAGGCCCGGGACAGGGCTAGGGCAGCCCCAGCATTTT
CDR3: CASRPGTGLGQPQHF

length: 15
J: TRBJ2-1
V: TRBV7-6
size: -
D: -
DNA: TGTGCCAGCAGCTTGGCCCCCAGCTCCTACAATGAGCAGTTCTTC
CDR3: CASSLAPSSYNEQFF

length: 14
J: TRBJ2-1
V: TRBV2
size: -
D: TRBD1
DNA: TGTGCCAGCAGTGACGGGACAGGGTACAATGAGCAGTTCTTC
CDR3: CASSDGTGYNEQFF

length: 14
J: TRBJ2-7
V: TRBV28
size: -
D: TRBD2
DNA: TGTGCCAGCAGTCTGGTGGGAGGGTCGGGCGAGCAGTACTTC
CDR3: CASSLVGGSGEQYF

length: 18
J: TRBJ1-6
V: TRBV5-4
size: -
D: -
DNA: TGTGCCAGCAGCCCGATGGGTTCTGGGAGCTCCTATAATTCACCCCTCCACTTT
CDR3: CASSPMGSGSSYNSPLHF

length: 13
J: TRBJ1-2
V: TRBV6-2/TRBV6-3
size: -
D: -
DNA: TGTGCCAGCAGTTACTTGGGGGACTATGGCTACACCTTC
CDR3: CASSYLGDYGYTF

length: 16
J: TRBJ1-3
V: TRBV6-1
size: -
D: TRBD1
DNA: TGTGCCAGCAGTGGAACAGGGGGCGCGAATGGAAACACCATATATTTT
CDR3: CASSGTGGANGNTIYF

length: 15
J: TRBJ1-4
V: TRBV6-5
size: -
D: -
DNA: TGTGCCAGCAGTTACGGCGGGGGGGCGTATGAAAAACTGTTTTTT
CDR3: CASSYGGGAYEKLFF

length: 13
J: TRBJ1-4
V: TRBV3-1/TRBV3-2
size: few
D: TRBD1
DNA: TGTGCCAGCGGACAGGCAACTAATGAAAAACTGTTTTTT
CDR3: CASGQATNEKLFF

length: 12
J: TRBJ2-2
V: TRBV6-2/TRBV6-3
size: -
D: -
DNA: TGTGCCAGCAGCGAGGAGACCGGGGAGCTGTTTTTT
CDR3: CASSEETGELFF

length: 15
J: TRBJ1-1
V: TRBV4-3
size: -
D: -
DNA: TGCGCCAGCAGCCCGGGGCATCAGGGGAACACTGAAGCTTTCTTT
CDR3: CASSPGHQGNTEAFF